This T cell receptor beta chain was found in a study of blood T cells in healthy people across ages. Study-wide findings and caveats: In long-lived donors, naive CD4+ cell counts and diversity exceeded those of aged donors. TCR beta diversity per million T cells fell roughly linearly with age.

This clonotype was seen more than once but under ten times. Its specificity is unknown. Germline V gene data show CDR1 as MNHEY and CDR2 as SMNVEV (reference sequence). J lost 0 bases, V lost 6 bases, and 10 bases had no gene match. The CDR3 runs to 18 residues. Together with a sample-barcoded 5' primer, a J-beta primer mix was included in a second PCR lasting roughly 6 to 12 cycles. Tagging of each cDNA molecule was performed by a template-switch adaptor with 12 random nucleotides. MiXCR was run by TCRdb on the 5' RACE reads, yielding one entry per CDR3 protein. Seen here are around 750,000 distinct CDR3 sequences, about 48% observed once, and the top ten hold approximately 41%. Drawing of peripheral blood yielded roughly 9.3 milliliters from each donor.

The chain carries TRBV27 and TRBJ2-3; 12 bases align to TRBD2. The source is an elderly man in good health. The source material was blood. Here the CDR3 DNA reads TGTGCCAGCAGGGGCCGGACTAGCGGGACGGCTAGCACAGATACGCAGTATTTT. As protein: CASRGRTSGTASTDTQYF.